These 29 T cell receptor beta chains share one sample of origin, sequenced in a study of blood T cells in healthy people across ages. A second roughly 6 to 12 cycle PCR used barcoded and J-beta primers. TCRdb reanalysed the 5' RACE reads using MiXCR and keeps one entry per CDR3 protein. Here the sample spans nearly 1 million distinct CDR3 sequences, just over 50% being singletons. Material for sequencing was blood. All receptors come from a woman aged 60-75 years in good health.

This clonotype came up a few times. CDR3 bases: TGCAGTGCTACCAAGGCGGGAGGGCTGGATGAGCAGTTCTTC. Its translation: CSATKAGGLDEQFF. The V and J genes are TRBV20-1 and TRBJ2-1; 9 nucleotides line up with TRBD2. The CDR3 has 14 amino acids. J gave up 8 bases and V 4 bases, and 9 bases lay outside the gene matches. From germline, CDR1 is DFQATT and CDR2 SNEGSKA (reference sequence).

The chain uses TRBV20-1 and TRBJ2-7; 12 bases align to TRBD2. The CDR3 has 14 residues. V trimming: 5 bases; J trimming: 5 bases; junction bases outside the gene matches: 7. Germline lookup yields CDR1 DFQATT and CDR2 SNEGSKA (reference sequence). The CDR3, as DNA: TGCAGTGCTGTGAAGACTAGCGGGAGCCACGAGCAGTACTTC. This gives the protein CSAVKTSGSHEQYF.

This sequence joins TRBV27 and TRBJ2-5, with 12 bases lining up with TRBD1. Trimming at V came to 5 bases and at J to 5 bases, leaving 12 bases not matched to a gene. This CDR3 has 17 residues. The germline V gene encodes CDR1 MNHEY and CDR2 SMNVEV (reference sequence). DNA of the CDR3: TGTGCCAGCAGTCCCCTACCGGGACAGGGGGCGATGGAGACCCAGTACTTC. As protein: CASSPLPGQGAMETQYF.

Concerning this clonotype itself: One junction end does not reproduce the germline sequence, and a read error may be involved. In DNA, the CDR3 is TGTGCCAGCAGTCCCCCCAGACAGGGGGCTTTGGAGAACCAGTACTTC. Translated: CASSPPRQGALENQYF. V usage is TRBV28 and J usage is TRBJ2-5; 10 bases line up with TRBD1. CDR1 is MDHEN, CDR2 SYDVKM, per germline. There are 16 residues in the CDR3.

The V and J genes are TRBV20-1 and TRBJ2-7, with TRBD1 identical over 10 bases. Losses at the gene ends were 5 bases for V and 0 bases for J; bases not matched to a gene: 10. CDR3 length equals 16 residues. The germline gives CDR1 DFQATT, CDR2 SNEGSKA (reference sequence). The CDR3 sequence: CSAGRTGGASSYEQYF. The CDR3 bases are TGCAGTGCTGGGCGGACAGGGGGGGCTAGCTCCTACGAGCAGTACTTC.

This clonotype has only a few counts. The chain carries TRBV29-1 and TRBJ2-3; 8 nucleotides match TRBD2. The germline gives CDR1 SQVTM, CDR2 ANQGSEA. CDR3 size: 14 residues. J gave up 2 bases and V 3 bases, and 4 bases lay outside the gene matches. CDR3 in amino acids: CSVEVAGITDTQYF. DNA of the CDR3: TGCAGCGTTGAGGTAGCGGGGATCACAGATACGCAGTATTTT.

The chain links TRBV7-9 to TRBJ2-4, with D maybe TRBD2 (6 bases). The J call may be in error: the DNA end matches TRBJ2-7 better. CDR3 length: 14 amino acids. Germline CDR1 is SEHNR and CDR2 is FQNEAQ (reference sequence). The CDR3 is CASNRGSVTCEQYF. In DNA form, the CDR3 reads TGTGCCAGCAACCGGGGGTCGGTCACCTGCGAGCAGTACTTC.

V is TRBV3-1 and J is TRBJ1-1, with a possible D match to TRBD1 (5 bases). The CDR3 runs to 15 residues. Germline V gene sequence: CDR1 LGHDT, CDR2 YNNKEL (reference sequence). Trimming cost V 0 bases and J 11 bases, with 19 bases left between them. The CDR3 sequence: CASSQDTDKSNMAFF. The CDR3 coding sequence is TGTGCCAGCAGCCAAGATACGGACAAGAGTAATATGGCTTTCTTT.

The chain is built from TRBV7-2 and TRBJ1-2; 7 nucleotides agree with TRBD1. The CDR3 covers 15 residues. Germline V CDR1 and CDR2: SGHTA, FQGNSA. V trimming: 5 bases; J trimming: 7 bases; junction bases outside the gene matches: 13. Written as DNA, the CDR3 is TGTGCCAGCAGCGGAGAAGGGACAGTCGGAACTGGCTACACCTTC. It yields the protein CASSGEGTVGTGYTF.

The chain uses TRBV12-3 or TRBV12-4 and TRBJ2-4, with D possibly matching TRBD1 (6 bases). The CDR3 is 15 amino acids. V lost 4 bases and J 14 bases, leaving 24 bases between the germline ends. For the CDR3, the DNA is TGTGCCAGCAGTTCAGGGTTGATTTCAGGGGAGACCAAGTACTTC. Translating it yields CASSSGLISGETKYF.

The V call is TRBV7-2, the J call TRBJ2-7; 8 positions agree with TRBD2. Germline V gene sequence: CDR1 SGHTA, CDR2 FQGNSA. Trimming removed 5 bases from V and 0 bases from J; junction bases left unmatched: 6. The CDR3 extends over 15 amino acids. The DNA for the CDR3 is TGTGCCAGCAGCCTTGGGACTAGTACCTCCTACGAGCAGTACTTC. It translates to CASSLGTSTSYEQYF.

The chain uses TRBV20-1 and TRBJ2-7; D tentatively fits TRBD1 or TRBD2 (7 bases each). The V end lost 2 bases, the J end lost 4 bases, and 18 bases lay between the germline ends. In germline, CDR1 is DFQATT, CDR2 SNEGSKA (reference sequence). The CDR3 covers 15 residues. The CDR3 DNA sequence: TGCAGTGCTAGACAGGGGGGGACCCCACGGTACGAGCAGTACTTC. It yields the protein CSARQGGTPRYEQYF.

This clonotype has a handful of counts. This chain uses TRBV6-5 with TRBJ2-3; no firm D call. CDR3 length: 14 amino acids. Germline V gene data show CDR1 as MNHEY and CDR2 as SVGAGI. V gave up 4 bases and J gave up 2 bases, with 10 bases separating them. CDR3 nucleotide sequence: TGTGCCAGCAGTTCCCAGGATATCACAGATACGCAGTATTTT. It is translated as CASSSQDITDTQYF.

The V gene is TRBV3-1, the J gene TRBJ2-5; 7 nucleotides line up with TRBD1. The J call may be in error: the DNA end matches TRBJ2-7 better. CDR1 LGHDT and CDR2 YNNKEL come from the germline V gene (reference sequence). CDR3 length: 14 amino acids. The CDR3 reads CASSHPDRSDEQYF. DNA for the CDR3: TGTGCCAGCAGCCACCCGGACAGGTCCGACGAGCAGTACTTC.

The chain recombines TRBV20-1 with TRBJ1-2, with 10 bases that match TRBD1. In germline, CDR1 is DFQATT, CDR2 SNEGSKA (reference sequence). The CDR3 loop spans 14 amino acids. Unmatched junction bases numbered 7, after V lost 4 bases and J lost 5 bases. The DNA of the CDR3 is TGCAGTGCTACGACAGGGGGCGCTTGGTATGGCTACACCTTC. Encoded protein: CSATTGGAWYGYTF.

The DNA for the CDR3 is TGTGCCAGCAGCGTTTCCTTGGGGCAGCCCCAGCATTTT. Protein: CASSVSLGQPQHF. The chain has TRBV11-2 and TRBJ1-5; the D is unclear. CDR3 length equals 13 residues. The germline CDR1 and CDR2 sequences are SGHAT and FQNNGV. V lost 5 bases, J lost 7 bases, and 12 bases lay in between. The full variable domain, completed using reference TRBV11-2 and TRBJ1-5, is EAGVAQSPRYKIIEKRQSVAFWCNPISGHATLYWYQQILGQGPKLLIQFQNNGVVDDSQLPKDRFSAERLKGVDSTLKIQPAKLEDSAVYLCASSVSLGQPQHFGDGTRLSIL.

This chain uses TRBV18 with TRBJ2-7; 8 positions agree with TRBD2. Germline trimming cut 0 bases from V and 7 bases from J; bases unmatched to any gene: 11. The CDR3 has 16 amino acids. Germline CDR1 reads KGHSH; CDR2 reads LQKENI. The CDR3 DNA sequence: TGTGCCAGCTCACCACCGCAGCGGGGGTCGGTCAATGAGCAGTACTTC. Amino acid sequence: CASSPPQRGSVNEQYF. Supplemented by reference TRBV18 and TRBJ2-7, the full variable domain reads NAGVMQNPRHLVRRRGQEARLRCSPMKGHSHVYWYRQLPEEGLKFMVYLQKENIIDESGMPKERFSAEFPKEGPSILRIQQVVRGDSAAYFCASSPPQRGSVNEQYFGPGTRLTVT.

The rearrangement links TRBV5-1 to TRBJ2-5; D may match TRBD1 or TRBD2 (5 bases each). V lost 4 bases to trimming and J lost 11 bases, with 33 bases between them. Germline-derived CDR1 and CDR2 are SGHRS and YFSETQ. The CDR3 sequence is 18 residues long. Here the CDR3 DNA reads TGCGCCAGCAGCACGCCCGGGGCGCCGAGACGTTTGACCCAGGAGCAGTACTTC. Translating gives CASSTPGAPRRLTQEQYF.

The chain carries TRBV7-9 and TRBJ2-1, with 7 bases aligning to TRBD1. Germline values: CDR1 SEHNR, CDR2 FQNEAQ (reference sequence). Unmatched junction bases numbered 2, after V lost 5 bases and J lost 4 bases. The CDR3 spans 13 residues. CDR3 in amino acids: CASSPGQYNEQFF. The CDR3 nucleotides are TGTGCCAGCAGCCCGGGACAGTACAATGAGCAGTTCTTC.

J is TRBJ2-1 and V is TRBV12-3 or TRBV12-4; D may be TRBD2 (5 bases). The CDR3 length is 16 residues. V was clipped by 8 bases and J by 3 bases, with 20 bases between them. This CDR3 reads CASLRRAGEYYNEQFF. The CDR3 DNA sequence: TGTGCCAGCCTAAGGCGGGCAGGTGAATACTACAATGAGCAGTTCTTC.

The V gene is TRBV20-1, the J gene TRBJ1-5, with a tentative D call TRBD1 (6 bases). Germline CDR1 and CDR2: DFQATT and SNEGSKA (reference sequence). V was cut by 3 bases and J by 5 bases, with 14 bases left in between. CDR3 length: 14 residues. The CDR3 sequence is CSASVATGDQPQHF. In nucleotides, the CDR3 is TGCAGTGCTAGTGTAGCGACAGGTGATCAGCCCCAGCATTTT.

The chain uses TRBV28 and TRBJ2-5; no clear D. The CDR3 is 14 residues long. Germline CDR1 reads MDHEN; CDR2 reads SYDVKM. V lost 5 bases to trimming and J lost 1 base, with 11 bases between them. The CDR3 here is CASSGQVIQETQYF. CDR3 nucleotide sequence: TGTGCCAGCAGTGGTCAGGTGATCCAAGAGACCCAGTACTTC.

The chain links TRBV12-3 or TRBV12-4 to TRBJ2-4; D is undetermined. The CDR3 contains 15 residues. Trimming took off 3 bases at V and 0 bases at J, with 9 bases between the two ends. The chain's CDR3 is CASSFRQIAKNIQYF. In DNA, the CDR3 is TGTGCCAGCAGTTTTCGGCAGATAGCCAAAAACATTCAGTACTTC.

The rearrangement joins TRBV5-1 to TRBJ2-3, with 15 bases lining up with TRBD2. The germline gives CDR1 SGHRS, CDR2 YFSETQ. V lost 4 bases to trimming and J lost 2 bases; unmatched junction nucleotides: 8. CDR3 length: 18 amino acids. The CDR3 here is CASSEGLAGGISTDTQYF. The CDR3 DNA is TGCGCCAGCAGCGAGGGACTAGCGGGAGGAATCTCCACAGATACGCAGTATTTT.

The chain links TRBV12-3 or TRBV12-4 to TRBJ2-1, with a weak D call TRBD2 (5 bases). Trimming shortened V by 5 bases and J by 9 bases, and 11 bases separated the two germline ends. This CDR3 comprises 12 residues. In DNA form, the CDR3 reads TGTGCCAGCAGTAGGACTGGGATTGAGCAGTTCTTC. This gives the protein CASSRTGIEQFF.

This clonotype has just a few counts. This rearrangement joins TRBV7-2 to TRBJ2-1, with D perhaps TRBD2 (5 bases). Trimming stripped 1 base from V and 3 bases from J, with 10 bases between. The CDR3 has 15 residues. The germline gives CDR1 SGHTA, CDR2 FQGNSA. The CDR3 DNA reads as TGTGCCAGCAGCTTAGTGGACTCGATCTACAATGAGCAGTTCTTC. This gives the protein CASSLVDSIYNEQFF.

This clonotype occurred a few times. CDR3 bases: TGTGCCAGCAGCCAAGGCCTAAGACAGAATCTCCCACACCACACAGATACGCAGTATTTT. Translation: CASSQGLRQNLPHHTDTQYF. The rearrangement links TRBV4-2 to TRBJ2-3; a weak D match, TRBD1 (5 bases). The CDR3 consists of 20 residues. The germline CDR1 and CDR2 sequences are LGHNA and YNFKEQ. V lost 1 base to trimming and J lost 2 bases, with 25 bases between them.

The chain has TRBV27 and TRBJ2-2; D is possibly TRBD2 (7 bases). The CDR3 is 16 residues long. Germline CDR1 is MNHEY and CDR2 is SMNVEV (reference sequence). The V gene lost 0 bases and the J gene lost 7 bases, with 15 bases spanning the gap. In DNA, the CDR3 is TGTGCCAGCAGTTTATCGTGGGGGGGCCAGATCGGGGAGCTGTTTTTT. Residues: CASSLSWGGQIGELFF.

This clonotype was counted a single time. The chain joins TRBV3-1 to TRBJ1-2; tentative D call: TRBD1 (6 bases). The CDR3 is made up of 15 amino acids. Trimming shortened V by 4 bases and J by 0 bases, and 12 bases separated the two germline ends. Germline V gene data show CDR1 as LGHDT and CDR2 as YNNKEL (reference sequence). The CDR3 bases are TGTGCCAGCAGCCCGACAGGTTCAGCTAACTATGGCTACACCTTC. Amino acids: CASSPTGSANYGYTF.